The entry below describes one TCR beta chain. The antigen is undetermined. This entry is derived from a study of beta chain features in type 1 diabetes. By way of CD45RO/CCR7/CD25/CD127/CD95/CD27, the CD4+ regulatory, stem cell-like memory, central memory and naive cells were sorted. Regarding the study as a whole: Although PCR might favor shorter templates, it would do so equally in patients and controls.

Germline V CDR1 and CDR2: LNHNV, YYDKDF (reference sequence). The trim removed 2 bases at V and 8 bases at J, leaving 12 bases unmatched. This CDR3 spans 16 amino acids. Of the isolated RNA, all was reverse transcribed, and so the sequenced material was expressed TCRB transcripts. Sequenced by immunoSEQ multiplex PCR; TCRdb stores in-frame clones only, minus some. The table has around 240,000 clones, more than 65% seen once. The chain combines TRBV15 with TRBJ1-2; 9 bases are a match to TRBD1. The sequenced material came from naive CD4+ T cells from blood. This receptor was taken from a man in his thirties or forties in good health. Here the CDR3 DNA reads TGTGCCACCAGCAGATTCGGCTCACAGGGGGCGAAGGGCTACACCTTC. Translated: CATSRFGSQGAKGYTF.